These 8 T cell receptor beta chains were sequenced from one sample in a study of PD-1 blockade in classical Hodgkin lymphoma. The method was immunoSEQ multiplex PCR; TCRdb's version includes in-frame clones alone and lacks a portion of them. The sample lists around 31,000 clones; 65% to 90% were seen once. Every patient experienced relapse after autologous stem cell transplantation, and brentuximab vedotin exposure varied. The CD4+ T cells used were purified from thawed PBMCs through magnetic negative selection. Sequenced material: CD4+ T cells from blood, taken at baseline. The receptors here all came from a human donor with classical Hodgkin lymphoma.

This chain links TRBV10-3 with TRBJ2-1; D is possibly TRBD2 (6 bases). The CDR3 extends over 14 amino acids. Trimming stripped 5 bases from V and 7 bases from J, with 15 bases between. Per germline, CDR1 ENHRY and CDR2 SYGVKD. This chain's CDR3 is CAISSSGELNEQFF. DNA for the CDR3: TGTGCCATCAGTTCCTCGGGGGAGCTGAATGAGCAGTTCTTC.

Notes on this clone: At one of its ends the junction is not consistent with the germline gene, which may arise from a read error. This chain uses TRBV28 with TRBJ2-1, with TRBD2 as a possible D gene (6 bases). The CDR3 covers 15 residues. In germline, CDR1 is MDHEN, CDR2 SYDVKM. The CDR3 reads CASSLKTSLGGELFF. The CDR3 bases are TGTGCCAGCAGTCTCAAAACTAGCTTGGGAGGTGAGCTGTTCTTC.

The count of this clone is one. The J gene is TRBJ1-5, the V gene TRBV11-2; D unresolved. V dropped 4 bases and J dropped 4 bases, with 14 bases sitting between them. This CDR3 is 15 amino acids long. Germline V gene sequence: CDR1 SGHAT, CDR2 FQNNGV. CDR3: CASSSRQDRNQPQHF. DNA for the CDR3: TGTGCCAGCAGCTCCCGGCAGGATCGAAATCAGCCCCAGCATTTT.

This sequence joins TRBV18 and TRBJ2-6, with 8 bases matching TRBD1. Trimming at V came to 3 bases and at J to 3 bases, leaving 4 bases not matched to a gene. CDR1 and CDR2 (germline): KGHSH, LQKENI. This CDR3 is built from 16 residues. CDR3 nucleotides: TGTGCCAGCTCACCCAAGACAGGGGTTGGGGCCAACGTCCTGACTTTC. This gives the protein CASSPKTGVGANVLTF.

A word on this clone: One junction end does not reproduce the germline sequence, and a read error may be involved. V and J are TRBV25-1 and TRBJ2-5; tentative D call: TRBD2 (7 bases). The CDR3 runs to 12 residues. The germline V gene encodes CDR1 MGHDK and CDR2 SYGVNS. CDR3: CASSDKGGMGHF. The CDR3 DNA is TGTGCCAGCAGTGATAAGGGGGGGATGGGGCACTTC.

V and J are TRBV19 and TRBJ2-2; 12 bases align to TRBD2. Germline CDR1 and CDR2: LNHDA and SQIVND (reference sequence). This CDR3 has 14 residues. The V and J ends lost 10 bases and 5 bases, in that order; junction bases with no gene match: 5. The CDR3: CATRGTSGTGELFF. CDR3 nucleotides: TGTGCCACTAGGGGGACTAGCGGGACCGGGGAGCTGTTTTTT.

As concerns this clone: One junction end disagrees with the germline gene, perhaps due to a read error. This chain joins TRBV15 and TRBJ2-3; a weak D match, TRBD2 (6 bases). The CDR3 spans 14 residues. Per the germline V gene, CDR1 is LNHNV and CDR2 is YYDKDF (reference sequence). The CDR3 DNA reads TGTGTCACCAGCAGACCCGGGACTCCGGATACGCAGTATTTT. This sequence encodes CVTSRPGTPDTQYF.

The chain joins TRBV10-1 to TRBJ2-3; D call uncertain. V was clipped by 0 bases and J by 2 bases, with 12 bases between them. The CDR3 length is 16 residues. The germline CDR1 and CDR2 sequences are WNHNN and SYGVQD (reference sequence). CDR3 in DNA: TGCGCCAGCAGTGAGTCCATTCTCGATACCACAGATACGCAGTATTTT. This gives the protein CASSESILDTTDTQYF.